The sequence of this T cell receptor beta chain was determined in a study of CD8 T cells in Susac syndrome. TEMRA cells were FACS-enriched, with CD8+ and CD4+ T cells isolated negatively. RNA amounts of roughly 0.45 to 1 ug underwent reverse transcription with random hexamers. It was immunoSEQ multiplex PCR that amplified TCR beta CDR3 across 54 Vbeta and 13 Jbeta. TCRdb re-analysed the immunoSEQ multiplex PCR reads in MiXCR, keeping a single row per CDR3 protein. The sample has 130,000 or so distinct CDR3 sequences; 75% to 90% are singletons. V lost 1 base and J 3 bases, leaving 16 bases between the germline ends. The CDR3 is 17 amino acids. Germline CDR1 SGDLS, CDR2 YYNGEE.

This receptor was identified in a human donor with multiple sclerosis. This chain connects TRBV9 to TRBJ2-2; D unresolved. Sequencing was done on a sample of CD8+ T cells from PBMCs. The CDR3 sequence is CASSVRMAGEDTGELFF. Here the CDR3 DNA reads TGTGCCAGCAGCGTAAGGATGGCAGGAGAAGACACCGGGGAGCTGTTTTTT.